This T cell receptor (beta chain) was documented in a study of tumor and adjacent non-tumor tissue in lung cancer. A note on this clonotype: At one of its ends the junction is not consistent with the germline gene, which may arise from a read error.

This sample's RNA came from whole unsorted tissue. The CDR3 consists of 16 residues. Germline V gives CDR1 LGHNA, CDR2 YNFKEQ. A modified ARM-PCR protocol with three rounds of nested PCR amplified TCRbeta. MiXCR, run by TCRdb on the multiplex PCR reads, gives a single entry per CDR3 protein. This sample yields about 120,000 distinct CDR3 sequences, of which 75% to 90% are seen a single time; 20% to 25% belongs to the top ten. The receptor comes from a man aged 65 to 79 with non-small cell lung cancer. This chain links TRBV4-2 with TRBJ2-1, with 15 bases fitting TRBD2. Sample: lung tumor tissue. The CDR3 here is CASSQDGLAGGYEQFF. CDR3 nucleotides: TGTGCCAGTAGCCAAGATGGACTAGCGGGAGGGTATGAGCAGTTCTTC.